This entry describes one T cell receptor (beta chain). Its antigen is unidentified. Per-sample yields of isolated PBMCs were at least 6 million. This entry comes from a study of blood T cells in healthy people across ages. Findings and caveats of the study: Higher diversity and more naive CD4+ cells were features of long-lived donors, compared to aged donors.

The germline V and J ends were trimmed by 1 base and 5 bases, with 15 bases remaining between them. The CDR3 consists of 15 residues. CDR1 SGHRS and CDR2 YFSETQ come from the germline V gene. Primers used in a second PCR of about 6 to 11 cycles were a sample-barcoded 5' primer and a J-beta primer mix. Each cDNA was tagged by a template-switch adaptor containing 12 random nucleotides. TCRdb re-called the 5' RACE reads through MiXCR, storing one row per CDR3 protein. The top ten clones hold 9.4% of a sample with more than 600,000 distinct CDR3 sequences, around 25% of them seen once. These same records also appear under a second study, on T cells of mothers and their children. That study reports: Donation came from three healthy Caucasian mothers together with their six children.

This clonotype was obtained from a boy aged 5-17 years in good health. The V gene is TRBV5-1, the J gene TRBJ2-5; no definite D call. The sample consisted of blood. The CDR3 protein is CASSLIGLPDETQYF. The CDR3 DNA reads TGCGCCAGCAGCTTGATCGGCCTTCCCGATGAGACCCAGTACTTC.